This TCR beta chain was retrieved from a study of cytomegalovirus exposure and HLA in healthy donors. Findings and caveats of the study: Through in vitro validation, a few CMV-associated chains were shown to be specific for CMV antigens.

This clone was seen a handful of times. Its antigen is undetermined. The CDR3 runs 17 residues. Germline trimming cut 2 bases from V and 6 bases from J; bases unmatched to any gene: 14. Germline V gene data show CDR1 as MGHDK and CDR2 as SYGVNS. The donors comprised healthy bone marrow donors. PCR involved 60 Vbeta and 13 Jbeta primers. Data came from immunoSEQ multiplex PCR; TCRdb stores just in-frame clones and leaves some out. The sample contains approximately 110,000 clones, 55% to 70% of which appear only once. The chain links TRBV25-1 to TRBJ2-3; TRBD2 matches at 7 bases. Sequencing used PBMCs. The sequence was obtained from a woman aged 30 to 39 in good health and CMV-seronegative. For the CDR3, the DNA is TGTGCCAGCAGTGAAGACCGCGCAGGGAGGGTGGTGGATACGCAGTATTTT. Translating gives CASSEDRAGRVVDTQYF.